Detailed here is one T cell receptor (beta chain). Its antigen is unidentified. The sample originates from a study of persistence of HIV-infected CD4 T cells. Sequencing used immunoSEQ version 4 in survey mode. Profiled with immunoSEQ multiplex PCR; TCRdb holds only in-frame clones, not every one. This sample has roughly 28,000 clones, with approximately 80% found just once. CDR3 size: 13 residues. Per the germline V gene, CDR1 is MNHNS and CDR2 is SASEGT. Trimming cost V 7 bases and J 4 bases, with 13 bases left between them. Cells were stimulated with CMV-infected fibroblast lysates at 10 ug/mL. CD40L-negative CD69-negative CD45RO-high memory CD4+ T cells were sorted as populations depleted of antigen-responding cells.

The starting material was CD4+ T cells sorted from PBMCs after approximately 20-hour stimulation, obtained from a patient who received antiretroviral therapy. V usage is TRBV6-1 and J usage is TRBJ1-2; D unclear. The sequence derives from an adult woman with HIV who was CMV-seropositive. The CDR3 DNA is TGTGCCAGCACCACGCGGGGTCTCTATGGCTACACCTTC. This gives the protein CASTTRGLYGYTF.